This entry features one T cell receptor beta chain sequence. Antigen: not known. The CDR3 is made up of 22 amino acids. Germline assignment: CDR1 SGHVS and CDR2 FQNEAQ. V gave up 4 bases and J gave up 4 bases, with 35 bases separating them. The sample belongs to a study of T cell repertoires in cytomegalovirus infection. Whole-study results and caveats: Individuals carrying CMV plus the relevant HLA were identified by cumulative frequency of public TCR beta families.

MiXCR, run by TCRdb on the reads, gives a single entry per CDR3 protein. This table has 450,000 to 600,000 distinct CDR3 sequences, roughly 34% appearing once. This sequence joins TRBV7-8 and TRBJ2-1; tentatively, D is TRBD1 (7 bases). The TCR originated in a human donor in good health (CMV status not recorded). Some clones in this sample may be carry-over from other donors' samples. Material: cultured PBMCs, obtained from culture after CMV antigen stimulation. The CDR3, as DNA: TGTGCCAGCAGCTCAGCCTACAAGAGGAGACAGGGAGGAAGGGCCACTTACAATGAGCAGTTCTTC. This translates into CASSSAYKRRQGGRATYNEQFF.